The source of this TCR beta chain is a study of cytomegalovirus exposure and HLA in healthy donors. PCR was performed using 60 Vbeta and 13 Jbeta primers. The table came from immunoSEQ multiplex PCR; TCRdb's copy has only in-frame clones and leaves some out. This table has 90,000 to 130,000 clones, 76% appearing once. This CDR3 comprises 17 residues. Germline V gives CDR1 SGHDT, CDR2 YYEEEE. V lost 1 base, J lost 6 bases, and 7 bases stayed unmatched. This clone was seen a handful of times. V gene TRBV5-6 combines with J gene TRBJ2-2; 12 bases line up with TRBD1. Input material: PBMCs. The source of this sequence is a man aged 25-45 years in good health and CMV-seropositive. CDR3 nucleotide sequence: TGTGCCAGCAGCTTGTCCCCGGGACAGGGGGCACCCGGGGAGCTGTTTTTT. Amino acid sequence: CASSLSPGQGAPGELFF.